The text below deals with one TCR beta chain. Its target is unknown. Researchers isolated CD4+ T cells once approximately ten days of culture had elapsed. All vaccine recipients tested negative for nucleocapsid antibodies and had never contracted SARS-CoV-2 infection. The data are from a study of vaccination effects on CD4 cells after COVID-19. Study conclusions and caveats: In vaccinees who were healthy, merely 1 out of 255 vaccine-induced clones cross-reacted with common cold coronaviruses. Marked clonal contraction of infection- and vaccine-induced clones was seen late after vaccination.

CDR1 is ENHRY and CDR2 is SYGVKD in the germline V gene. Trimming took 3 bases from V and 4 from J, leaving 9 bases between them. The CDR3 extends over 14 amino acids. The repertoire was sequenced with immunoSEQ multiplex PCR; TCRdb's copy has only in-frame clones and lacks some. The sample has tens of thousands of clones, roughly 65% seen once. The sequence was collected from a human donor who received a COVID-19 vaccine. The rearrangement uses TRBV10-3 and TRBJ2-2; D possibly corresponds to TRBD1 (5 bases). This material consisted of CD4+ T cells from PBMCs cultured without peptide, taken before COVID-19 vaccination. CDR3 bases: TGTGCCATCAGTGACCGACAGAGCACCGGGGAGCTGTTTTTT. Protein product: CAISDRQSTGELFF.